This T cell receptor beta chain was obtained from a study of blood T cell repertoires in COVID-19. The overall study: Whether acute or convalescent, the COVID-19 samples came from the United States, Italy and Spain.

In the source study's methods: Estimation of nucleated cell counts relied on the amplification of reference gene primers. Assay used: immunoSEQ multiplex PCR; TCRdb lists only in-frame clones, some missing. V and J calls plus clone size are reproduced from that table; the DNA served to infer D and trimming. The sample consists of about 250,000 clones, about 80% of them appearing once. Seattle's cohort entered during active infection and was followed longitudinally. Germline assignment: CDR1 LNHDA and CDR2 SQIVND (reference sequence). The CDR3 totals 15 residues. V lost 1 base, J lost 4 bases, and 5 bases stayed unmatched.

This TCR was recovered from an older person with COVID-19, enrolled during active disease. The sample taken for sequencing was peripheral blood. The chain is built from TRBV19 and TRBJ2-3, with 7 nucleotides matching TRBD2. CDR3 sequence reads: CASSIASRGADTQYF. CDR3 coding DNA: TGTGCCAGTAGTATAGCGTCCCGGGGGGCAGATACGCAGTATTTT.